This TCR beta chain was recovered during a study of blood T cells in healthy people across ages. Caucasian, healthy and from Russia, the donors were aged between 6 and 90. A second PCR of about 6 to 12 cycles used a sample-barcoded 5' primer and a J-beta primer mix. Sequencing of every sample gave 2.5 million or more CDR3-containing paired-end reads. TCRdb processed the 5' RACE reads anew with MiXCR; each CDR3 protein has one entry. The sample has 730,000 or so distinct CDR3 sequences, approximately 39% seen once. The CDR3 spans 15 residues. Germline lookup yields CDR1 MDHEN and CDR2 SYDVKM. V was clipped by 3 bases and J by 1 base, with 9 bases between them. Study-level findings and limits: Age advanced and TCR beta diversity per million T cells fell, roughly linearly. Changes in expanded clonotypes were possibly confounded, as the CMV status of donors was unknown.

The table lists this clonotype with a count of one. Its antigen is as yet unknown. The sample was blood. The sequence was collected from a woman aged 55-69 years in good health. This rearrangement joins TRBV28 to TRBJ2-2; tentatively, D is TRBD1 (6 bases). CDR3: CASSFPGQNTGELFF. In nucleotides, the CDR3 is TGTGCCAGCAGTTTCCCGGGACAGAACACCGGGGAGCTGTTTTTT.